A single sample is the source of the 26 T cell receptor beta chains below, sequenced in a study of blood T cell repertoires in COVID-19. Libraries were prepared by immunoSEQ multiplex PCR; TCRdb keeps only in-frame clonotypes and omits some of them. The table records tens of thousands of clones, approximately 88% of them present only once. The sequenced sample consisted of peripheral blood. These receptors came from an elderly man with active or convalescent COVID-19.

The rearrangement links TRBV11-2 to TRBJ1-3, with D tentatively TRBD1 (5 bases). The V gene's germline CDR1 is SGHAT and CDR2 FQNNGV. The CDR3 is 15 residues long. Trimming removed 4 bases from V and 2 bases from J, with 12 bases in between. The CDR3 is CASSSLRVPGNTIYF. In DNA, the CDR3 is TGTGCCAGCAGCTCACTCAGGGTACCTGGAAACACCATATATTTT.

In this sample, this clone turned up a few times. The chain recombines TRBV11-2 with TRBJ2-6; D possibly corresponds to TRBD2 (6 bases). The CDR3 runs to 16 residues. The V and J ends lost 4 bases and 4 bases respectively, with 14 bases between them. CDR1 is SGHAT and CDR2 is FQNNGV in the germline V gene. The CDR3 spells CASSSDSSAGANVLTF. The CDR3 DNA follows: TGTGCCAGCAGCTCTGACTCTAGCGCCGGGGCCAACGTCCTGACTTTC.

This chain connects TRBV11-3 to TRBJ2-2; TRBD2 might be the D (5 bases). Germline CDR1 and CDR2: SGHNT and YENEEA. This CDR3 has 16 residues. Trimming shortened V by 5 bases and J by 3 bases, and 16 bases separated the two germline ends. The CDR3 sequence is CASSLSPGLDTGELFF. DNA of the CDR3: TGTGCCAGCAGCCTATCCCCGGGGTTGGACACCGGGGAGCTGTTTTTT.

Of note for this clone: The sample has other DNA sequences that encode this CDR3 too. The chain carries TRBV18 and TRBJ2-1, with 9 bases matching TRBD1. The germline CDR1 and CDR2 sequences are KGHSH and LQKENI. Trimming at V came to 6 bases and at J to 2 bases, leaving 5 bases not matched to a gene. This CDR3 has 15 residues. CDR3 amino acids: CASSPGTGTYNEQFF. Here the CDR3 DNA reads TGTGCCAGCTCCCCCGGGACAGGGACCTACAATGAGCAGTTCTTC.

The chain recombines TRBV5-1 with TRBJ1-2, with a possible D match to TRBD1 (6 bases). From germline, CDR1 is SGHRS and CDR2 YFSETQ. V lost 3 bases to trimming and J lost 5 bases, with 11 bases between them. This CDR3 contains 13 residues. The chain's CDR3 is CASSSQGVYGYTF. The DNA for the CDR3 is TGCGCCAGCAGCTCACAGGGAGTGTATGGCTACACCTTC. Combining the CDR3 with reference TRBV5-1 and TRBJ1-2 gives the whole variable domain KAGVTQTPRYLIKTRGQQVTLSCSPISGHRSVSWYQQTPGQGLQFLFEYFSETQRNKGNFPGRFSGRQFSNSRSEMNVSTLELGDSALYLCASSSQGVYGYTFGSGTRLTVV.

The chain combines TRBV3-1 (or the pseudogene TRBV3-2) with TRBJ2-7, with 7 bases fitting TRBD2. CDR1 LGHDT and CDR2 YNNKEL come from the germline V gene (reference sequence). CDR3 length equals 16 residues. Trimming took 0 bases from V and 4 from J; bases not matched to a gene: 9. This chain's CDR3 is CASSQDVASGGYEQYF. The CDR3, as DNA: TGTGCCAGCAGCCAAGATGTCGCTAGCGGAGGTTACGAGCAGTACTTC.

The genes are TRBV5-1 and TRBJ1-2, with 10 nucleotides matching TRBD1. The junction had 3 bases not matched to a gene; V was cut back by 4 bases and J by 0 bases. From germline, CDR1 is SGHRS and CDR2 YFSETQ. CDR3 length: 15 residues. CDR3 coding DNA: TGCGCCAGCAGCATGACAGGGGGCCCTAACTATGGCTACACCTTC. Translation gives CASSMTGGPNYGYTF.

The J gene is TRBJ1-4, the V gene TRBV5-6; TRBD1 might be the D (5 bases). Germline-derived CDR1 and CDR2 are SGHDT and YYEEEE. V was trimmed by 0 bases and J by 8 bases, leaving 11 bases between them. The CDR3 extends over 14 amino acids. The CDR3 coding sequence is TGTGCCAGCAGCTTGGTCGGGGGTGAAGAAAAACTGTTTTTT. The encoded protein is CASSLVGGEEKLFF.

CDR3 DNA: TGTGCCAGCAGCAACGGACAGGGCCAAAGGTCATACGAGCAGTACTTC. Its protein product is CASSNGQGQRSYEQYF. The V and J genes are TRBV5-4 and TRBJ2-7; TRBD1 agrees at 8 bases. CDR1 is SGHNT and CDR2 is YYREEE in the germline V gene (reference sequence). The V gene end was trimmed by 4 bases and the J gene end by 4 bases; junction bases not matched to a gene: 13. This CDR3 region has 16 residues. Filled out from reference TRBV5-4 and TRBJ2-7, the complete variable domain reads ETGVTQSPTHLIKTRGQQVTLRCSSQSGHNTVSWYQQALGQGPQFIFQYYREEENGRGNFPPRFSGLQFPNYSSELNVNALELDDSALYLCASSNGQGQRSYEQYFGPGTRLTVT.

The chain carries TRBV12-3 or TRBV12-4 and TRBJ1-1, with a weak D call TRBD1 (5 bases). The CDR3 is made up of 13 amino acids. Trimming took 4 bases from V and 8 from J, leaving 14 bases between them. For the CDR3, the DNA is TGTGCCAGCAGTTGGCAGGGCAAAGACGAAGCTTTCTTT. Protein: CASSWQGKDEAFF.

The J gene is TRBJ2-7, the V gene TRBV3-1 (or the pseudogene TRBV3-2); 10 bases are a match to TRBD1. J gave up 5 bases and V 3 bases, and 10 bases lay outside the gene matches. The CDR3 has 16 amino acids. Germline loops: CDR1 LGHDT, CDR2 YNNKEL (reference sequence). CDR3 bases: TGTGCCAGCAGCCACGCGGGACAGGGGCTTCAAGACGAGCAGTACTTC. Its protein product is CASSHAGQGLQDEQYF.

Written as DNA, the CDR3 is TGTGCCAGCAGCTTTACTAGCGGTGGGGAGACCCAGTACTTC. It translates to CASSFTSGGETQYF. The genes are TRBV7-2 and TRBJ2-5, with 8 bases identical to TRBD2. J lost 5 bases, V lost 3 bases, and 5 bases had no gene match. The CDR3 has 14 amino acids. CDR1 is SGHTA and CDR2 is FQGNSA in the germline V gene. Full variable domain (remainder filled in from reference TRBV7-2 and TRBJ2-5): GAGVSQSPSNKVTEKGKDVELRCDPISGHTALYWYRQSLGQGLEFLIYFQGNSAPDKSGLPSDRFSAERTGGSVSTLTIQRTQQEDSAVYLCASSFTSGGETQYFGPGTRLLVL.

This chain joins TRBV2 and TRBJ1-6; the match to TRBD1 covers 7 bases. Germline V gene lookup returns CDR1 SNHLY and CDR2 FYNNEI. With 6 bases clipped from V and 4 bases from J, the junction kept 6 bases outside the gene matches. The CDR3 length is 15 residues. The CDR3 bases are TGTGCCAGCAGCCCTAGGACAGGTTATAATTCACCCCTCCACTTT. Its protein is CASSPRTGYNSPLHF.

The chain uses TRBV18 and TRBJ1-1; TRBD1 aligns across 12 bases. Germline assignment: CDR1 KGHSH and CDR2 LQKENI. This CDR3 is built from 16 residues. V lost 6 bases and J lost 8; bases outside the gene matches: 13. This CDR3 is CASSDLTGTGGTEAFF. CDR3 nucleotide sequence: TGTGCCAGCTCTGACCTTACCGGGACAGGGGGCACAGAAGCTTTCTTT.

The chain combines TRBV5-4 with TRBJ1-1; the D gene is possibly TRBD1 (6 bases). V shed 4 bases and J shed 6 bases, with 19 bases lying between them. From germline, CDR1 is SGHNT and CDR2 YYREEE (reference sequence). There are 15 residues in the CDR3. CDR3 in DNA: TGTGCCAGCAGCCTTAAGACAGGAGTCGTGGCTGAAGCTTTCTTT. It translates to CASSLKTGVVAEAFF.

The V and J genes are TRBV21-1 and TRBJ1-5. TRBV21-1 is classified as a pseudogene. The length of the CDR3 is 15 residues. In DNA, the CDR3 is TGTGCCAGCAGCCAGCCCGCGGAGGGCAATCAGCCCCAGCATTTT. Amino acid sequence: CASSQPAEGNQPQHF.

The gene calls are TRBV24-1 and TRBJ2-3; TRBD2 matches 7 bases. The length of the CDR3 is 15 residues. Losses at the gene ends were 3 bases for V and 8 bases for J; bases not matched to a gene: 10. The V gene's germline CDR1 is KGHDR and CDR2 SFDVKD. The CDR3 is CATSDSGTTRSTQYF. The DNA of the CDR3 is TGTGCCACCAGTGATAGTGGGACTACCAGGAGTACGCAGTATTTT.

The chain uses TRBV2 and TRBJ2-3; 9 nucleotides align to TRBD2. Germline lookup yields CDR1 SNHLY and CDR2 FYNNEI. Trimming cost V 7 bases and J 1 base; bases outside gene matches: 18. The CDR3 length is 19 residues. CDR3 nucleotide sequence: TGTGCCAGCACACCTCGTAGGCGGGGGGGCTTTGGTGGCACAGATACGCAGTATTTT. Translated, it gives CASTPRRRGGFGGTDTQYF.

The gene calls are TRBV28 and TRBJ2-7; 8 nucleotides agree with TRBD1. CDR3 length: 17 residues. Germline CDR1 reads MDHEN; CDR2 reads SYDVKM. Losses at the gene ends were 2 bases for V and 0 bases for J; bases not matched to a gene: 9. The CDR3 is CASSLNIGDRTSYEQYF. In DNA, the CDR3 is TGTGCCAGCAGTTTAAATATAGGGGACAGGACCTCCTACGAGCAGTACTTC.

The table lists this clone with a count of one. The V gene is TRBV6-2 or TRBV6-3, the J gene TRBJ2-7; the match to TRBD1 covers 7 bases. The V segment lost 5 bases and the J segment 6 bases; nucleotides outside the gene matches: 4. The CDR3 consists of 12 residues. Germline V gene data show CDR1 as MNHEY and CDR2 as SVGEGT. The CDR3 sequence is CASSTGVFEQYF. In DNA form, the CDR3 reads TGTGCCAGCAGTACAGGGGTTTTCGAGCAGTACTTC.

CDR3 sequence: CASTGAGNQPQHF. DNA for the CDR3: TGTGCCAGTACCGGGGCGGGGAATCAGCCCCAGCATTTT. The gene calls are TRBV19 and TRBJ1-5, with D maybe TRBD1 (5 bases). Germline values: CDR1 LNHDA, CDR2 SQIVND (reference sequence). The CDR3 totals 13 residues. The V gene lost 7 bases and the J gene lost 4 bases, with 11 bases spanning the gap. Based on the CDR3 plus reference TRBV19 and TRBJ1-5, the full variable domain is DGGITQSPKYLFRKEGQNVTLSCEQNLNHDAMYWYRQDPGQGLRLIYYSQIVNDFQKGDIAEGYSVSREKKESFPLTVTSAQKNPTAFYLCASTGAGNQPQHFGDGTRLSIL.

The rearrangement joins TRBV6-2 or TRBV6-3 to TRBJ2-7, with 13 positions matching TRBD2. V dropped 0 bases and J dropped 2; count of bases not matched to a gene: 7. The germline gives CDR1 MNHEY, CDR2 SVGEGT. The CDR3 is 18 amino acids. CDR3 nucleotides: TGTGCCAGCAGTTACTCCGCCGGACTAGCGGGGGTAACCTACGAGCAGTACTTC. It translates to CASSYSAGLAGVTYEQYF.

The rearrangement uses TRBV3-1 (or the pseudogene TRBV3-2) and TRBJ2-7; 7 bases are shared with TRBD1. Germline V gives CDR1 LGHDT, CDR2 YNNKEL (reference sequence). CDR3 size: 16 residues. Losses at the gene ends were 4 bases for V and 2 bases for J; bases not matched to a gene: 11. DNA of the CDR3: TGTGCCAGCAGCCCCCACCTGGGACAGCGGACCTACGAGCAGTACTTC. The encoded protein is CASSPHLGQRTYEQYF.

Points on this clone: In the same sample, other DNA sequences code for this CDR3. The rearrangement uses TRBV29-1 and TRBJ1-1; TRBD1 is a possible D gene (6 bases). The CDR3 is 12 amino acids. The V gene's germline CDR1 is SQVTM and CDR2 ANQGSEA. V was clipped by 3 bases and J by 5 bases, with 10 bases between them. The CDR3 sequence: CSVDRGGTEAFF. CDR3 in DNA: TGCAGCGTTGACAGGGGAGGGACTGAAGCTTTCTTT. The entire variable domain, with the rest obtained from reference TRBV29-1 and TRBJ1-1, is as follows: SAVISQKPSRDICQRGTSLTIQCQVDSQVTMMFWYRQQPGQSLTLIATANQGSEATYESGFVIDKFPISRPNLTFSTLTVSNMSPEDSSIYLCSVDRGGTEAFFGQGTRLTVV.

V and J are TRBV6-1 and TRBJ2-5, with D possibly matching TRBD2 (6 bases). In germline, CDR1 is MNHNS, CDR2 SASEGT. The CDR3 is made up of 14 amino acids. The V end lost 3 bases, the J end lost 6 bases, and 14 bases lay between the germline ends. CDR3 coding DNA: TGTGCCAGCAGTGAGGGAACTAGCAGGAAGACCCAGTACTTC. This encodes CASSEGTSRKTQYF.

The chain has TRBV5-4 and TRBJ2-5, with 11 bases fitting TRBD2. The CDR3 spans 14 residues. After removal of 3 bases from V and 7 bases from J, the junction contained 5 bases not matched to a gene. The germline CDR1 and CDR2 sequences are SGHNT and YYREEE (reference sequence). The DNA for the CDR3 is TGTGCCAGCAGCTCCCTAGCGGGGGGTGGGACCCAGTACTTC. Its translation is CASSSLAGGGTQYF.